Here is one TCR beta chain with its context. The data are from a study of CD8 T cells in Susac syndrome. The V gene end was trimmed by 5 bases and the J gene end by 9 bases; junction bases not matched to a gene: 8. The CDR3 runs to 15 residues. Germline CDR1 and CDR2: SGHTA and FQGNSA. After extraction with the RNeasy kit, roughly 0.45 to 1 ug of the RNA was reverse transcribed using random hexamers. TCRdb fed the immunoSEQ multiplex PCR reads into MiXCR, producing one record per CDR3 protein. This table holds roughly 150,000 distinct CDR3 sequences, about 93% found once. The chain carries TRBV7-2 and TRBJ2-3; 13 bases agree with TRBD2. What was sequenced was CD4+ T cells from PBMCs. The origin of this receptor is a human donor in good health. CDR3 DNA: TGTGCCAGCAGCCAAGGGACTAGCGGGGCCCAGACGCAGTATTTT. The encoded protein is CASSQGTSGAQTQYF.